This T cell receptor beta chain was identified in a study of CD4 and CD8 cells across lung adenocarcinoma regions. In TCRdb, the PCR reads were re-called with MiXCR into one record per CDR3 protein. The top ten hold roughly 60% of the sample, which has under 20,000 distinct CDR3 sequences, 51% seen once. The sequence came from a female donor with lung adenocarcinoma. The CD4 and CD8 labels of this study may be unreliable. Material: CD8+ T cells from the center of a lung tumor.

The CDR3 nucleotides are TGCGCCAGCAGTGAGTCCATTCCCGGAGAGGGAAGAACCGGGGAGCTGTTTTTT. Residues: CASSESIPGEGRTGELFF. The chain links TRBV10-1 to TRBJ2-2; perhaps TRBD2 as D (5 bases). CDR1 and CDR2 from the germline V gene are WNHNN and SYGVQD (reference sequence). The CDR3 is 18 amino acids. Trimming left V 0 bases short and J 5 bases short, with 19 bases between.